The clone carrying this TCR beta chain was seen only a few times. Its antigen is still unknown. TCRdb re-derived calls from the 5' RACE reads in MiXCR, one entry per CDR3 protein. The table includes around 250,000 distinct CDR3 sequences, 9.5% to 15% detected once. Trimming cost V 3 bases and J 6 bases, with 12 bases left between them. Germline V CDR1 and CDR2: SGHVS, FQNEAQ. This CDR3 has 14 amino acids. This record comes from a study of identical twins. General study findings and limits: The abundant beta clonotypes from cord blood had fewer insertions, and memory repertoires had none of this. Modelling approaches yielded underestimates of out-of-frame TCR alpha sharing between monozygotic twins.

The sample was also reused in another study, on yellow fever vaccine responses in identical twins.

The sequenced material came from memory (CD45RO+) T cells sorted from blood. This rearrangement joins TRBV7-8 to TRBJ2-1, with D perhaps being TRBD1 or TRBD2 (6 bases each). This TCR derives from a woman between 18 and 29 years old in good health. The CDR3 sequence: CASSFVGGRNEQFF. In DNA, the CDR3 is TGTGCCAGCAGCTTTGTAGGGGGGCGCAATGAGCAGTTCTTC.